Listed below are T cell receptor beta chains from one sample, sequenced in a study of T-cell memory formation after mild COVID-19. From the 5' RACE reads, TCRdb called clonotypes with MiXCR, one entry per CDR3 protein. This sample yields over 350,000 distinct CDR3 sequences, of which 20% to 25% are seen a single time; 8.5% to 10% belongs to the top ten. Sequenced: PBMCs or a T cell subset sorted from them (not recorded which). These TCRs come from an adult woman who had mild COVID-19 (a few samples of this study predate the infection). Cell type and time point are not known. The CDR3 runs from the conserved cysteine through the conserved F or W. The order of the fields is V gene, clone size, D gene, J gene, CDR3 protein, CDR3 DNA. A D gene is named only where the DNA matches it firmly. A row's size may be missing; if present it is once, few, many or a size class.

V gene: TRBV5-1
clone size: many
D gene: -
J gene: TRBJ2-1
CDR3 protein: CASSLRTERNEQFF
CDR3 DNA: TGCGCCAGCAGCCTGAGGACAGAAAGGAATGAGCAGTTCTTC

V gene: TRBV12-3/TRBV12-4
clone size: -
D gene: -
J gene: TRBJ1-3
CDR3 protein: CASSLGSTGGNTIYF
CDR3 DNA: TGTGCCAGCAGTTTAGGGAGCACAGGGGGAAACACCATATATTTT

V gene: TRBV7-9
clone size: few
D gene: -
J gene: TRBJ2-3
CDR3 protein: CASTQMGYRGNTQYF
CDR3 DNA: TGTGCCAGCACCCAGATGGGCTACCGCGGGAATACGCAGTATTTT

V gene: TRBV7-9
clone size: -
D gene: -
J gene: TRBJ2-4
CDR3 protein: CASSLGRGANIQYF
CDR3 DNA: TGTGCCAGCAGCTTAGGGCGGGGAGCAAACATTCAGTACTTC

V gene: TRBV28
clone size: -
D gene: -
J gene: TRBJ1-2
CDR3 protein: CASSFGVGGYTF
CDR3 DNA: TGTGCCAGCAGTTTCGGGGTAGGTGGCTACACCTTC

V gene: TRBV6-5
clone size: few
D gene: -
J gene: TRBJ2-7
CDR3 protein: CASSYSSPPHEQYF
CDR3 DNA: TGTGCCAGCAGTTACTCGAGTCCGCCCCACGAGCAGTACTTC

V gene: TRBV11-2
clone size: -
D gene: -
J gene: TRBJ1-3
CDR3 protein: CASSPGGRGRSGNTIYF
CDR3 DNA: TGTGCCAGCAGCCCCGGGGGGAGGGGAAGATCTGGAAACACCATATATTTT

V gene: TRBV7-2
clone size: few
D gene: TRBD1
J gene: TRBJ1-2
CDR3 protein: CASRNTGTGYGYTF
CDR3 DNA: TGTGCCAGCAGAAATACCGGGACAGGCTATGGCTACACCTTC

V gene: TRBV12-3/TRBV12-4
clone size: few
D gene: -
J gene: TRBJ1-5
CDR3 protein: CASSSRGGGQPQHF
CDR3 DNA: TGTGCCAGCAGTTCCCGGGGGGGTGGGCAGCCCCAGCATTTT

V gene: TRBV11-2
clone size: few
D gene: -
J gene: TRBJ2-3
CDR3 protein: CASSLALNTDTQYF
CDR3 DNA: TGTGCCAGCAGCCTAGCGCTGAATACAGATACGCAGTATTTT

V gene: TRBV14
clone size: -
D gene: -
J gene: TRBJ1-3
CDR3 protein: CASSQLPPRSGNTIYF
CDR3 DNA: TGTGCCAGCAGCCAACTCCCCCCGCGCTCTGGAAACACCATATATTTT

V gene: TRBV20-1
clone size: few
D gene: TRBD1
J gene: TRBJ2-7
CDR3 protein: CSARGGQGMSSYEQYF
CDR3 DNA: TGCAGTGCTAGAGGGGGACAGGGGATGAGCTCCTACGAGCAGTACTTC

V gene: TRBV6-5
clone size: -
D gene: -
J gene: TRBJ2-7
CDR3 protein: CASSYSWGTYEQYF
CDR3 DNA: TGTGCCAGCAGTTACTCGTGGGGGACCTACGAGCAGTACTTC

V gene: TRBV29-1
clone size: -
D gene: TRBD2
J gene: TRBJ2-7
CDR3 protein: CSVELAGGSYEQYF
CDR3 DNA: TGCAGCGTTGAGTTAGCGGGAGGGAGCTACGAGCAGTACTTC

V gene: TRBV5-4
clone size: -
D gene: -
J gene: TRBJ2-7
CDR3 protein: CASSLSGEGSYEQYF
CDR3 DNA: TGTGCCAGCAGCTTGTCAGGGGAGGGCTCCTACGAGCAGTACTTC

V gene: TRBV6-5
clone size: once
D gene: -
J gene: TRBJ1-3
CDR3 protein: CASRRVSSGNTIYF
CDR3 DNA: TGTGCCAGCAGACGGGTCTCCTCTGGAAACACCATATATTTT